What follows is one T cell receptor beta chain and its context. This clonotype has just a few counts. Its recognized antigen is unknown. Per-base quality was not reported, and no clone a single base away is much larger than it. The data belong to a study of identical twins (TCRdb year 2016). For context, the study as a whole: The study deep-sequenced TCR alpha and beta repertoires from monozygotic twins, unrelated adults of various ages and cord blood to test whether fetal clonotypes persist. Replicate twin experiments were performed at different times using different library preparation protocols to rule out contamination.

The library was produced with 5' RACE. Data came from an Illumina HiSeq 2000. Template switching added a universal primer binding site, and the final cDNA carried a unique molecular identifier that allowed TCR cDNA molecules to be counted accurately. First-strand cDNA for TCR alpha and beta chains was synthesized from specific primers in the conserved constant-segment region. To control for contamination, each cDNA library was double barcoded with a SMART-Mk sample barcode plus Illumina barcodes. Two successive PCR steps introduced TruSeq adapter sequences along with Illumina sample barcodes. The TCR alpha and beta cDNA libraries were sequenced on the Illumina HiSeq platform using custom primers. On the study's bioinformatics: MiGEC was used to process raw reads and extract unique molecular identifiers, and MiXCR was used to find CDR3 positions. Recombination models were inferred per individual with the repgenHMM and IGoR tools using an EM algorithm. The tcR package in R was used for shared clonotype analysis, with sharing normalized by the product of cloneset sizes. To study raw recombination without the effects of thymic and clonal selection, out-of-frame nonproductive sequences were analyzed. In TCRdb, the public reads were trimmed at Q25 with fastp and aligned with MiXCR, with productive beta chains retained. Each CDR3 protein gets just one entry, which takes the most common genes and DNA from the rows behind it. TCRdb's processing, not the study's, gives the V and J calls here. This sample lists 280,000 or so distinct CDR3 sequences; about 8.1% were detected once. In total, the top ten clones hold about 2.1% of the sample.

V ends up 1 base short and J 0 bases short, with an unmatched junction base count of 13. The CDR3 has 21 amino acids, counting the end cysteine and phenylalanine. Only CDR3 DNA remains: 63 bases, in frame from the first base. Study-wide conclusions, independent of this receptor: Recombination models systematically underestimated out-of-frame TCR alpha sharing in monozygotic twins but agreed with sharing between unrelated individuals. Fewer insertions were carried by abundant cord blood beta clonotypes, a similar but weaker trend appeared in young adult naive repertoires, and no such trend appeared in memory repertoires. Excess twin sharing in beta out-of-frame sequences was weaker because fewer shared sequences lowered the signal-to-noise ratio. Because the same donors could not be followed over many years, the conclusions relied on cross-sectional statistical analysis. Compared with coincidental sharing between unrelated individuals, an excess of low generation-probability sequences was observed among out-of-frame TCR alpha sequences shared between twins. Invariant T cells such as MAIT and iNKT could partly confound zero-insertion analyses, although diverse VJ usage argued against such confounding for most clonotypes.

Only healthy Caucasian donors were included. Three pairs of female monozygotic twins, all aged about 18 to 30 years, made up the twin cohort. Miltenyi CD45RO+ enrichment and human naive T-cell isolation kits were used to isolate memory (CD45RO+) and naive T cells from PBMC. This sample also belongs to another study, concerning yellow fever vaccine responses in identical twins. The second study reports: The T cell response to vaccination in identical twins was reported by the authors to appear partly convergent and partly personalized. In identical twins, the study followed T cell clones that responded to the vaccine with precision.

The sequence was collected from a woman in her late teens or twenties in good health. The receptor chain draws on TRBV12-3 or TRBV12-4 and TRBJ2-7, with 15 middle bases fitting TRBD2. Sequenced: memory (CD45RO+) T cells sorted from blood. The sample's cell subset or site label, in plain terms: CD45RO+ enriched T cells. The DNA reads TGTGCCAGCAGTTTAGACAGGGGTTGGACTAGCGGGAGGGAGAGCTCCTACGAGCAGTACTTC. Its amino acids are CASSLDRGWTSGRESSYEQYF.